This TCR beta chain was retrieved from a study of CD8+CD57+ T cells in acquired aplastic anemia. Study-level information: Sorted CD4+ and CD8+ cells gave an average of around 3 ug of DNA.

Whole-study findings and limits: Comparison of patients with controls identified around 31 shared CD8+ CDR3 sequences. No significant difference in CD8+ Simpson's diversity was found between patients and controls.

TCR beta VDJ and CDR3 were profiled, and genomic DNA was the template. TCRdb redid the calling of the reads with MiXCR, one entry per CDR3 protein. Of 150,000 or so distinct CDR3 sequences listed, 40% to 65% are singletons. Note on this clonotype: Its antigen is still unknown.

V was clipped by 4 bases and J by 2 bases, with 9 bases between them. Germline-derived CDR1 and CDR2 are SGHTA and FQGNSA. CDR3 length: 13 amino acids. It was patients with CD8+CD57+ cell expansion by flow cytometry who were chosen for sequencing. The blood sampling took place in patients who had so far received no therapy. The J gene is TRBJ2-7, the V gene TRBV7-2; D unclear. The TCR was taken from a human donor with aplastic anemia. The sample comprised sorted CD4+, CD8+, or CD8+CD57+ T cells (not recorded which) from PBMCs. This CDR3 reads CASSSGSPYEQYF. Here the CDR3 DNA reads TGTGCCAGCAGCTCCGGGTCGCCCTACGAGCAGTACTTC.